Below, 18 T cell receptor beta chains from the same sample are listed, as sequenced in a study of shared clonotypes between healthy human individuals. The repertoire was sequenced with immunoSEQ multiplex PCR; TCRdb's copy has only in-frame clones and lacks some. This sample has roughly 680,000 clones; over 60% occur once, and the top ten carry more than 1.5%. Sequencing was carried out using memory CD4+ T cells sorted from blood. Subset here: CD45RA-negative fraction. The receptors stem from a woman aged 30 to 39 in good health.

This sequence joins TRBV2 and TRBJ1-2; 7 nucleotides agree with TRBD1. The CDR3 spans 16 residues. V was clipped by 3 bases and J by 0 bases; unmatched bases: 7. Per the germline V gene, CDR1 is SNHLY and CDR2 is FYNNEI. The CDR3 loop is CASSEYRGASNYGYTF. As DNA, the CDR3 is TGTGCCAGCAGTGAGTACAGGGGCGCCTCTAACTATGGCTACACCTTC. Full variable domain (outside the CDR3, taken from reference TRBV2 and TRBJ1-2): EPEVTQTPSHQVTQMGQEVILRCVPISNHLYFYWYRQILGQKVEFLVSFYNNEISEKSEIFDDQFSVERPDGSNFTLKIRSTKLEDSAMYFCASSEYRGASNYGYTFGSGTRLTVV.

V is TRBV2 and J is TRBJ2-3, with 12 bases fitting TRBD2. V shed 4 bases and J 3 bases; nucleotides not matched to a gene: 11. The CDR3 runs 18 residues. Per germline, CDR1 SNHLY and CDR2 FYNNEI. The CDR3 DNA reads TGTGCCAGCAGTGTCCCTAGCGGGAGGGCCGGGGGTACAGATACGCAGTATTTT. Amino acid sequence: CASSVPSGRAGGTDTQYF.

In this sample, this clone turned up many times. The chain has TRBV7-2 and TRBJ1-1, with a tentative D call TRBD1 (6 bases). The germline V gene encodes CDR1 SGHTA and CDR2 FQGNSA. Trimming pared 8 bases from V and 3 bases from J, leaving 13 bases between. CDR3 length equals 13 residues. For the CDR3, the DNA is TGTGCCAGCTCCAGGGGAGAGGACACTGAAGCTTTCTTT. Its translation: CASSRGEDTEAFF.

This clone was observed once. The rearrangement uses TRBV28 and TRBJ2-1; D gene unclear. The germline V and J ends were trimmed by 9 bases and 4 bases, with 37 bases remaining between them. The germline gives CDR1 MDHEN, CDR2 SYDVKM. The CDR3 contains 21 residues. As DNA, the CDR3 is TGTGCCAGACTGATAGTTTGTCCTTCCCTGTCCGGAAGCGTCAGGTACAATGAGCAGTTCTTC. The encoded protein is CARLIVCPSLSGSVRYNEQFF.

V usage is TRBV11-2 and J usage is TRBJ1-2; D ambiguous. V shed 0 bases and J shed 0 bases, with 11 bases lying between them. The CDR3 runs to 16 residues. Germline assignment: CDR1 SGHAT and CDR2 FQNNGV. The CDR3 DNA follows: TGTGCCAGCAGCTTAGATGGACCGCGCACTAACTATGGCTACACCTTC. This codes for CASSLDGPRTNYGYTF.

The chain has TRBV5-1 and TRBJ2-7; TRBD2 matches 8 bases. The germline CDR1 and CDR2 sequences are SGHRS and YFSETQ. Trimming cost V 2 bases and J 5 bases; bases outside gene matches: 12. This CDR3 is 16 amino acids long. The CDR3 loop reads CASSFSVGAGADEQYF. DNA for the CDR3: TGCGCCAGCAGCTTTTCGGTTGGAGCGGGAGCCGACGAGCAGTACTTC.

The chain joins TRBV18 to TRBJ2-5; D is perhaps TRBD1 or TRBD2 (5 bases each). The germline V and J ends were trimmed by 2 bases and 1 base, with 8 bases remaining between them. This CDR3 comprises 14 residues. In germline, CDR1 is KGHSH, CDR2 LQKENI. The DNA for the CDR3 is TGTGCCAGCTCACCATCCGGGACCCAAGAGACCCAGTACTTC. Translated, it gives CASSPSGTQETQYF.

Only a few counts were recorded for this clone. This rearrangement joins TRBV28 to TRBJ2-7, with a weak D call TRBD1 (6 bases). Germline values: CDR1 MDHEN, CDR2 SYDVKM. The CDR3 length is 14 residues. Trimming pared 7 bases from V and 0 bases from J, leaving 13 bases between. The CDR3 is CASKGHYSSYEQYF. The DNA for the CDR3 is TGTGCCAGCAAGGGACATTATTCCTCCTACGAGCAGTACTTC.

This chain links TRBV27 with TRBJ2-3; 10 bases map to TRBD2. J was trimmed by 4 bases and V by 5 bases; bases with no gene match: 6. In germline, CDR1 is MNHEY, CDR2 SMNVEV (reference sequence). The CDR3 sequence is 15 residues long. CDR3 amino acids: CASSPGLAIPDTQYF. CDR3 sequence (DNA): TGTGCCAGCAGTCCGGGACTAGCGATACCAGATACGCAGTATTTT.

The chain combines TRBV10-2 with TRBJ2-7, with 11 bases aligning to TRBD2. The CDR3 runs to 16 residues. The germline CDR1 and CDR2 sequences are WSHSY and SAAADI. The V gene end was trimmed by 5 bases and the J gene end by 1 base; junction bases not matched to a gene: 7. The CDR3 DNA is TGCGCCAGCAGTCGAGGGACTAGCGGATATTCCTACGAGCAGTACTTC. It specifies CASSRGTSGYSYEQYF.

The rearrangement joins TRBV5-1 to TRBJ1-5, with D tentatively TRBD1 (5 bases). CDR3 size: 14 residues. V lost 3 bases and J 7 bases, leaving 14 bases between the germline ends. The germline V gene encodes CDR1 SGHRS and CDR2 YFSETQ. This CDR3 reads CASSSHGGDQPQHF. For the CDR3, the DNA is TGCGCCAGCAGCTCCCATGGGGGGGACCAGCCCCAGCATTTT. Complete variable domain (other parts from reference TRBV5-1 and TRBJ1-5): KAGVTQTPRYLIKTRGQQVTLSCSPISGHRSVSWYQQTPGQGLQFLFEYFSETQRNKGNFPGRFSGRQFSNSRSEMNVSTLELGDSALYLCASSSHGGDQPQHFGDGTRLSIL.

V usage is TRBV7-2 and J usage is TRBJ2-3; 15 nucleotides match TRBD2. V shed 5 bases and J 10 bases; nucleotides not matched to a gene: 4. Germline CDR1 SGHTA, CDR2 FQGNSA. The CDR3 sequence is 14 residues long. CDR3 coding DNA: TGTGCCAGCAGCGCCGGACTAGCGGGAGGGGCGCAGTATTTT. It encodes CASSAGLAGGAQYF.

The chain uses TRBV5-4 and TRBJ2-7; 7 nucleotides agree with TRBD1. V shed 3 bases, J shed 0 bases, and the junction held 3 bases outside the gene matches. The CDR3 has 14 amino acids. Germline V gene data show CDR1 as SGHNT and CDR2 as YYREEE (reference sequence). CDR3 protein: CASSYRGDSYEQYF. The CDR3 nucleotides read TGTGCCAGCAGCTACAGGGGTGACTCCTACGAGCAGTACTTC.

The chain has TRBV2 and TRBJ1-5; no definite D call. Germline V CDR1 and CDR2: SNHLY, FYNNEI. The CDR3 loop spans 16 amino acids. V lost 6 bases and J 6 bases, leaving 21 bases between the germline ends. CDR3 in amino acids: CASSRTSTPRSQPQHF. The CDR3 region has the DNA TGTGCCAGCAGCCGCACTTCGACCCCCAGGAGTCAGCCCCAGCATTTT.

This clone showed up just a few times. V is TRBV4-1 and J is TRBJ1-5; the D is unclear. The CDR3 has 14 residues. The V end lost 1 base, the J end lost 7 bases, and 11 bases lay between the germline ends. Per germline, CDR1 MGHRA and CDR2 YSYEKL. This CDR3 is CASSQGPGYQPQHF. CDR3 DNA sequence: TGCGCCAGCAGCCAAGGGCCCGGGTACCAGCCCCAGCATTTT.

V and J are TRBV28 and TRBJ2-4; 7 bases fit TRBD1. The V and J ends lost 8 bases and 13 bases, in that order; junction bases with no gene match: 14. The CDR3 consists of 13 residues. Germline V CDR1 and CDR2: MDHEN, SYDVKM. CDR3 protein: CASYQKPGTVQYF. In DNA, the CDR3 is TGTGCCAGCTACCAGAAACCCGGGACAGTACAGTACTTC.

This clone came up a few times. The CDR3 bases are TGTGCCAGCAGTGGACTAGCGGGAGTATCGTCCTACGAGCAGTACTTC. It codes for CASSGLAGVSSYEQYF. This chain uses TRBV6-1 with TRBJ2-7; the match to TRBD2 covers 12 bases. The J segment lost 1 base and the V segment lost 4 bases, leaving 5 bases of the junction unmatched. This CDR3 has 16 residues. The germline gives CDR1 MNHNS, CDR2 SASEGT.

The CDR3 is CASSLYQSGELGYTF. CDR3 nucleotide sequence: TGTGCCAGCAGTCTTTATCAATCCGGGGAGTTGGGCTACACCTTC. The chain is built from TRBV28 and TRBJ1-2; unclear D gene. There are 15 residues in the CDR3. The germline gives CDR1 MDHEN, CDR2 SYDVKM. V was clipped by 5 bases and J by 8 bases, with 21 bases between them.